The 20 T cell receptor beta chains below all came from one sample that was sequenced in a study of T cell clonotyping in hematopoietic cell transplantation. Only in-frame clones appear in the TCRdb table, and some are missing; sequencing was by immunoSEQ multiplex PCR. This table has roughly 42,000 clones, around 94% appearing once. Sequencing used peripheral blood mononuclear cells. These receptors all come from a woman aged 50 to 60 in good health. Some clones in this sample may be carry-over from other donors' samples.

The rearrangement links TRBV4-2 to TRBJ1-1; unclear D gene. This CDR3 is built from 13 residues. Germline CDR1 reads LGHNA; CDR2 reads YNFKEQ. V shed 1 base and J shed 5 bases, with 8 bases lying between them. The CDR3 loop reads CASSQVEGTEAFF. In nucleotides, the CDR3 is TGTGCCAGCAGCCAAGTGGAAGGTACTGAAGCTTTCTTT.

The chain recombines TRBV11-3 with TRBJ2-7; weak D call: TRBD1 (6 bases). Germline-derived CDR1 and CDR2 are SGHNT and YENEEA. V lost 6 bases and J 5 bases, leaving 17 bases between the germline ends. There are 14 residues in the CDR3. As DNA, the CDR3 is TGTGCCAGCAGGCCCCACAGGGAGCGCCACGAGCAGTACTTC. Translated, it gives CASRPHRERHEQYF.

The rearrangement links TRBV6-1 to TRBJ2-2; the D call may be TRBD1 or TRBD2 (5 bases each). Per germline, CDR1 MNHNS and CDR2 SASEGT. This CDR3 has 13 amino acids. V was cut by 4 bases and J by 7 bases, with 10 bases left in between. CDR3 nucleotide sequence: TGTGCCAGCAGTGCCGAGGGGCGCGGGGAGCTGTTTTTT. Amino acid sequence: CASSAEGRGELFF.

The rearrangement joins TRBV19 to TRBJ1-5; 9 bases line up with TRBD1. The CDR3 contains 16 residues. Germline lookup yields CDR1 LNHDA and CDR2 SQIVND (reference sequence). V lost 7 bases and J lost 5; bases outside the gene matches: 12. Here the CDR3 DNA reads TGTGCCAGTATGAAAGCAAAGACAGGGGGGTATCAGCCCCAGCATTTT. Translating it yields CASMKAKTGGYQPQHF.

The rearrangement uses TRBV9 and TRBJ2-4; D not resolved. Germline V gene data show CDR1 as SGDLS and CDR2 as YYNGEE. The V gene lost 2 bases and the J gene lost 9 bases, with 12 bases spanning the gap. The CDR3 extends over 13 amino acids. CDR3 loop: CASSVDSGGIQYF. DNA of the CDR3: TGTGCCAGCAGCGTGGATTCAGGTGGCATTCAGTACTTC. Variable domain in full (rest from reference TRBV9 and TRBJ2-4): DSGVTQTPKHLITATGQRVTLRCSPRSGDLSVYWYQQSLDQGLQFLIQYYNGEERAKGNILERFSAQQFPDLHSELNLSSLELGDSALYFCASSVDSGGIQYFGAGTRLSVL.

The V call is TRBV18, the J call TRBJ2-5, with D perhaps matching TRBD2 (6 bases). In germline, CDR1 is KGHSH, CDR2 LQKENI. V was cut by 4 bases and J by 1 base, with 7 bases left in between. CDR3 length equals 13 residues. The CDR3, as DNA: TGTGCCAGCTCACGGGACTTCCAAGAGACCCAGTACTTC. Its translation: CASSRDFQETQYF.

V gene TRBV19 combines with J gene TRBJ1-5; D is undetermined. The CDR3 contains 16 residues. Germline CDR1 reads LNHDA; CDR2 reads SQIVND (reference sequence). V shed 3 bases and J shed 0 bases, with 12 bases lying between them. This CDR3 is CASSMGPVFSNQPQHF. CDR3 bases: TGTGCCAGTAGTATGGGTCCGGTGTTTAGCAATCAGCCCCAGCATTTT.

The CDR3 DNA reads TGTGCCAGTAGTAGGGTCTTCGTTAAAAAACTGTTTTTT. Translation: CASSRVFVKKLFF. This chain uses TRBV19 with TRBJ1-4; D not resolved. CDR1 is LNHDA and CDR2 is SQIVND in the germline V gene (reference sequence). The CDR3 totals 13 residues. The ends were cut back, 4 bases at V and 9 bases at J, with 12 bases in the middle.

In its sample, this clone was seen once. This chain links TRBV4-2 with TRBJ2-7, with D unresolved. Germline CDR1 reads LGHNA; CDR2 reads YNFKEQ. Trimming left V 1 base short and J 1 base short, with 11 bases between. The CDR3 extends over 15 amino acids. The CDR3 region is CASSQGSLGSYEQYF. The CDR3, as DNA: TGTGCCAGCAGCCAAGGGTCTTTAGGGTCCTACGAGCAGTACTTC.

The rearrangement links TRBV4-3 to TRBJ1-2; 9 bases align to TRBD1. The CDR3 runs to 20 residues. Germline CDR1 reads LGHNA; CDR2 reads YSLEER. Losses at the gene ends were 0 bases for V and 4 bases for J; bases not matched to a gene: 18. The CDR3 bases are TGCGCCAGCAGCCAAGAAGTAATCTCGACAGGGGGACGACCCACCTATGGCTACACCTTC. The encoded protein is CASSQEVISTGGRPTYGYTF.

This rearrangement joins TRBV25-1 to TRBJ1-5, with 8 nucleotides matching TRBD1. Trimming cost V 4 bases and J 6 bases; bases outside gene matches: 5. Germline V gives CDR1 MGHDK, CDR2 SYGVNS. The CDR3 has 14 residues. DNA of the CDR3: TGTGCCAGCAGTGCTTCAGGGGGCGGTCAGCCCCAGCATTTT. Protein: CASSASGGGQPQHF.

CDR3 loop: CASSFRDRGSDTQYF. The CDR3 DNA reads TGTGCCAGCAGCTTCCGAGACAGGGGGTCAGATACGCAGTATTTT. This sequence joins TRBV7-8 and TRBJ2-3; 9 bases match TRBD1. CDR1 and CDR2 from the germline V gene are SGHVS and FQNEAQ. The J segment lost 4 bases and the V segment lost 3 bases, leaving 5 bases of the junction unmatched. CDR3 length: 15 amino acids.

The J gene is TRBJ2-7, the V gene TRBV10-1, with D perhaps assigned TRBD1 or TRBD2 (5 bases each). V was pared by 7 bases and J by 2 bases, with 12 bases between. The CDR3 has 13 amino acids. Germline loops: CDR1 WNHNN, CDR2 SYGVQD (reference sequence). The CDR3 loop is CASTRGDPYEQYF. CDR3 DNA: TGCGCCAGCACCCGAGGGGACCCCTACGAGCAGTACTTC.

The chain combines TRBV6-1 with TRBJ2-7; 7 bases align to TRBD1. The trim removed 7 bases at V and 5 bases at J, leaving 8 bases unmatched. The germline V gene has CDR1 MNHNS and CDR2 SASEGT. This CDR3 spans 13 amino acids. This chain's CDR3 is CASNNRGVDEQYF. For the CDR3, the DNA is TGTGCCAGCAACAACAGGGGCGTTGACGAGCAGTACTTC.

In its sample, this clone was seen once. V usage is TRBV7-3 and J usage is TRBJ2-5; 7 bases fit TRBD1. The trim removed 2 bases at V and 5 bases at J, leaving 8 bases unmatched. Germline CDR1 reads SGHTA; CDR2 reads FQGTGA. This CDR3 spans 15 amino acids. CDR3 sequence reads: CASSLGRQGGETQYF. CDR3 coding DNA: TGTGCCAGCAGCTTAGGGAGACAGGGTGGGGAGACCCAGTACTTC.

The chain links TRBV9 to TRBJ1-3; D ambiguous. Trimming took off 0 bases at V and 2 bases at J, with 9 bases between the two ends. The CDR3 has 15 amino acids. Germline V gene sequence: CDR1 SGDLS, CDR2 YYNGEE. CDR3 in amino acids: CASSVEAATGNTIYF. Written as DNA, the CDR3 is TGTGCCAGCAGCGTAGAGGCAGCGACTGGAAACACCATATATTTT.

The V gene is TRBV7-8, the J gene TRBJ2-3, with D perhaps being TRBD1 or TRBD2 (5 bases each). From germline, CDR1 is SGHVS and CDR2 FQNEAQ. The length of the CDR3 is 16 residues. V was pared by 4 bases and J by 2 bases, with 16 bases between. CDR3 in DNA: TGTGCCAGCAGCTCCTATTCCGGGACCTTCACAGATACGCAGTATTTT. Its protein is CASSSYSGTFTDTQYF. Supplemented by reference TRBV7-8 and TRBJ2-3, the full variable domain reads GAGVSQSPRYKVAKRGQDVALRCDPISGHVSLFWYQQALGQGPEFLTYFQNEAQLDKSGLPSDRFFAERPEGSVSTLKIQRTQQEDSAVYLCASSSYSGTFTDTQYFGPGTRLTVL.

The V and J genes are TRBV6-6 and TRBJ1-1; D not certain. Germline lookup yields CDR1 MNHNY and CDR2 SVGAGI (reference sequence). The CDR3 is 15 amino acids. Trimming took off 0 bases at V and 1 base at J, with 9 bases between the two ends. The DNA of the CDR3 is TGTGCCAGCAGTTACTCGGAAACTCGGAACACTGAAGCTTTCTTT. Residues: CASSYSETRNTEAFF.

The chain carries TRBV27 and TRBJ2-2; TRBD2 agrees at 11 bases. The V gene's germline CDR1 is MNHEY and CDR2 SMNVEV (reference sequence). After removal of 3 bases from V and 3 bases from J, the junction contained 9 bases not matched to a gene. The CDR3 has 18 amino acids. CDR3 sequence reads: CASSFFKTSGDHTGELFF. CDR3 bases: TGTGCCAGCAGTTTTTTCAAGACTAGCGGGGACCACACCGGGGAGCTGTTTTTT.

Only a few counts were recorded for this clone. This chain uses TRBV6-1 with TRBJ1-5; D unresolved. V was clipped by 6 bases and J by 0 bases, with 9 bases between them. From germline, CDR1 is MNHNS and CDR2 SASEGT. CDR3 size: 14 residues. The CDR3 nucleotides read TGTGCCAGCAGCGGAGGGAATAGCAATCAGCCCCAGCATTTT. Translation: CASSGGNSNQPQHF.